These T cell receptor beta chains were read from a single sample in a study of T cell responses to AZD1222 COVID-19 vaccine. Data came from immunoSEQ multiplex PCR; TCRdb stores just in-frame clones and leaves some out. The sample carries about 140,000 clones, approximately 90% recorded once. Sequences were derived from peripheral blood, sampled on day 0 of AZD1222 vaccination. The receptors come from an adult in good health. The CDR3 runs from the conserved cysteine through the conserved F or W. The D gene is left open where the match is weak. Only part of the rows carry a size: once, few, many, or a class if the clone is expanded.

cdr3_length d_call clone_size j_call v_call cdr3_aa cdr3_nt
16 TRBD1 . TRBJ1-2 TRBV9 CASSVWDRRLDYGYTF TGTGCCAGCAGCGTCTGGGACAGGCGCTTAGACTATGGCTACACCTTC
14 . . TRBJ2-2 TRBV27 CASSFAPPAGELFF TGTGCCAGCAGTTTTGCACCGCCCGCCGGGGAGCTGTTTTTT
14 . once TRBJ2-1 TRBV11-2 CASSLVRGANEQFF TGTGCCAGCAGCTTAGTACGCGGGGCTAATGAGCAGTTCTTC
11 . . TRBJ2-6 TRBV28 CATYGANVLTF TGTGCTACCTACGGGGCCAACGTCCTGACTTTC
13 . . TRBJ2-3 TRBV6-5 CASSYDRTDTQYF TGTGCCAGCAGTTACGACAGAACAGATACGCAGTATTTT
17 TRBD1 . TRBJ1-5 TRBV4-3 CASSQQAGTGGAGPQHF TGCGCCAGCAGCCAACAAGCCGGGACAGGGGGGGCCGGGCCCCAGCATTTT
15 TRBD1 . TRBJ2-7 TRBV11-2 CASSLDRDRVFEQYF TGTGCCAGCAGCTTAGATCGGGACAGGGTATTCGAGCAGTACTTC
15 . . TRBJ2-5 TRBV4-2 CASSQDARATETQYF TGTGCCAGCAGCCAAGATGCCAGGGCTACCGAGACCCAGTACTTC
13 TRBD1 . TRBJ1-2 TRBV19 CASKPQGDGGYTF TGTGCCAGTAAACCACAGGGGGACGGTGGCTACACCTTC
14 . . TRBJ1-2 TRBV11-2 CASSGSRGNYGYTF TGTGCCAGCTCCGGTTCGAGGGGCAACTATGGCTACACCTTC
16 . . TRBJ2-7 TRBV12-5 CASVVLGNRGGYEQYF TGTGCTAGTGTTGTTTTGGGGAACAGGGGAGGCTACGAGCAGTACTTC
13 . . TRBJ1-1 TRBV5-1 CASREGVNTEAFF TGCGCCAGCAGAGAGGGGGTGAACACTGAAGCTTTCTTT
15 TRBD1 . TRBJ1-4 TRBV5-6 CASSFLTGGYEKLFF TGTGCCAGCAGCTTCTTGACAGGGGGCTACGAAAAACTGTTTTTT
15 . . TRBJ2-2 TRBV4-2 CASSSHKEGVGELFF TGTGCCAGCAGCTCTCACAAGGAGGGGGTCGGGGAGCTGTTTTTT